This TCR beta chain comes out of a study of T cell responses to AZD1222 COVID-19 vaccine. Study conclusions and caveats: Of the AZD1222 recipients, only 5 to 7 were seropositive at baseline. Spike-specific TCR breadth and depth both grew after two AZD1222 doses.

The CDR3 runs 13 residues. Germline assignment: CDR1 SEHNR and CDR2 FQNEAQ (reference sequence). J was trimmed by 4 bases and V by 5 bases; bases with no gene match: 4. In regard to this clone: No antigen is known for it.

The table came from immunoSEQ multiplex PCR; TCRdb's copy has only in-frame clones and leaves some out. The sample includes around 150,000 clones, about 91% of them seen just once. This material consisted of peripheral blood, taken on day 0 of AZD1222 vaccination. The chain links TRBV7-9 to TRBJ2-7, with TRBD2 matching over 8 bases. This TCR came from an adult in good health. CDR3 nucleotides: TGTGCCAGCAGCACTAGCGGAGCGTACGAGCAGTACTTC. It codes for CASSTSGAYEQYF.